This T cell receptor (beta chain) was profiled in a study of blood T cells in healthy people across ages. Sample-barcoded 5' priming and a J-beta primer mix drove a second PCR of roughly 6 to 12 cycles. TCRdb re-called the 5' RACE reads with MiXCR, one entry per CDR3 protein. The sample lists over 600,000 distinct CDR3 sequences; 35% to 50% were seen once. The CDR3 totals 13 residues. Germline loops: CDR1 SQVTM, CDR2 ANQGSEA. This receptor was taken from a man older than 75 in good health. J is TRBJ2-5 and V is TRBV29-1; 9 nucleotides align to TRBD1. The J call is uncertain, as TRBJ2-7 better fits the DNA end. The specimen sequenced was blood. In DNA form, the CDR3 reads TGCAGCGTTGTTAGACAGGGGGAATACGAGCAGTACTTC. Translated: CSVVRQGEYEQYF.